This TCR beta chain emerged from a study of T cells after somatic rescue of genetic block. This clone was observed a few times. This table comes from immunoSEQ multiplex PCR, and its TCRdb copy is limited to in-frame clones, with some not included. The sample lists 9,500 to 15,000 clones, about two thirds seen once, with more than 10% in the top ten. Germline V gene data show CDR1 as SGHTA and CDR2 as FQGTGA. Trimming took off 1 base at V and 5 bases at J, with 7 bases between the two ends. The CDR3 consists of 13 residues. The chain employs TRBV7-3 and TRBJ2-3; D not resolved. Sample: peripheral blood mononuclear cells (PBMCs). The sequence was obtained from a boy aged 10-17 years. CDR3 sequence reads: CASSLRGRDTQYF. The DNA of the CDR3 is TGTGCCAGCAGCTTAAGGGGTAGAGATACGCAGTATTTT.